This T cell receptor (beta chain) stems from a study of T cell repertoires in cytomegalovirus infection. Study information: Public TCR beta signatures provided an indication of both CMV infection and a matching HLA type.

Whole-study results and caveats: Carriers of CMV plus the relevant HLA were identified by cumulative public TCR beta family frequency.

Comments on this clonotype: Its target is unknown. At one of its ends the junction is not consistent with the germline gene, which may arise from a read error.

The germline V gene encodes CDR1 MDHEN and CDR2 SYDVKM. The CDR3 covers 18 residues. MiXCR, run by TCRdb on the reads, gives a single entry per CDR3 protein. The repertoire holds about 440,000 distinct CDR3 sequences, with about 33% as singletons. The TCR originated in a human donor in good health (CMV status not recorded). Some clones in this sample may be carry-over from other donors' samples. The sequencing input was PBMCs. The genes are TRBV28 and TRBJ2-1, with 9 bases aligning to TRBD2. As DNA, the CDR3 is TGTGCCAGCAGTTTAAAGCTGGGGCGGGGGGGAACTTACAATGAGCATTTCTTC. Translation gives CASSLKLGRGGTYNEHFF.